Below, 8 T cell receptor beta chains from the same sample are listed, as sequenced in a study of T cell repertoires in cytomegalovirus infection. MiXCR, applied by TCRdb to the reads, yields one record per CDR3 protein. The data hold roughly 760,000 distinct CDR3 sequences, with approximately 40% observed a single time. The sequenced material came from PBMCs. The receptors were gathered from a human donor in good health (CMV status not recorded). Some clones in this sample may be carry-over from other donors' samples.

Comment on this clonotype: The CDR3 does not close with the conserved phenylalanine or tryptophan, likely indicating a read error. The chain employs TRBV6-8 and TRBJ2-7; D remains ambiguous. Germline V gives CDR1 MNHGY, CDR2 SAAAGT. V was clipped by 5 bases and J by 5 bases, with 7 bases between them. This CDR3 contains 11 residues. CDR3 DNA sequence: TGTGCCAGCAGTCCCGGCGACGAGCAGTACTTA. Translation gives CASSPGDEQYL.

In its sample, this clonotype was seen many times. The rearrangement joins TRBV7-8 to TRBJ2-7, with a weak D call TRBD2 (6 bases). Trimming pared 9 bases from V and 3 bases from J, leaving 21 bases between. The CDR3 sequence is 15 residues long. Per germline, CDR1 SGHVS and CDR2 FQNEAQ. CDR3 sequence: CASSLPTGAFYEQYF. CDR3 nucleotides: TGTGCCAGTTCACTGCCAACGGGAGCGTTCTACGAGCAGTACTTC.

V is TRBV27 and J is TRBJ1-5; D is possibly TRBD1 (5 bases). Germline V gene sequence: CDR1 MNHEY, CDR2 SMNVEV (reference sequence). This CDR3 spans 12 amino acids. V lost 6 bases and J 9 bases, leaving 12 bases between the germline ends. The CDR3 nucleotides read TGTGCCAGCAGACAGGACGGAGGGCCCCAGCATTTT. Its translation is CASRQDGGPQHF.

This clonotype was counted only a few times. The CDR3 DNA is TGTGCCACCAGTGACACCCTGGGACGGGGGGGGGATGAGCAGTTCTTC. As protein: CATSDTLGRGGDEQFF. The rearrangement links TRBV24-1 to TRBJ2-1; 8 bases match TRBD2. This CDR3 has 16 amino acids. J lost 8 bases, V lost 4 bases, and 12 bases had no gene match. Per the germline V gene, CDR1 is KGHDR and CDR2 is SFDVKD.

The J gene is TRBJ2-1, the V gene TRBV28; 9 bases are a match to TRBD2. The V gene end was trimmed by 2 bases and the J gene end by 3 bases; junction bases not matched to a gene: 11. The CDR3 is 18 amino acids. In germline, CDR1 is MDHEN, CDR2 SYDVKM. CDR3 bases: TGTGCCAGCAGTTTAAGGGCTAGCGGGACGCCCGGCTACAATGAGCAGTTCTTC. Translated, it gives CASSLRASGTPGYNEQFF.

The chain recombines TRBV7-2 with TRBJ2-1; 13 nucleotides agree with TRBD2. The CDR3 length is 17 residues. J gave up 7 bases and V 1 base, and 7 bases lay outside the gene matches. CDR1 SGHTA and CDR2 FQGNSA come from the germline V gene. The DNA for the CDR3 is TGTGCCAGCAGCTTAGTGACTAGCGGGAGGTCCCGTAATGAGCAGTTCTTC. It translates to CASSLVTSGRSRNEQFF.

Concerning this clonotype: This could be a read error, since a much larger clone is one nucleotide away. The chain uses TRBV7-2 and TRBJ2-1; 8 bases line up with TRBD2. With 1 base clipped from V and 12 bases from J, the junction kept 14 bases outside the gene matches. CDR1 is SGHTA and CDR2 is FQGNSA in the germline V gene. The CDR3 consists of 16 residues. CDR3 protein: CASSLGPGLGPGVQFF. In DNA, the CDR3 is TGTGCCAGCAGCTTAGGACCGGGACTAGGCCCCGGGGTGCAGTTCTTC.

In its sample, this clonotype was seen a few times. The chain employs TRBV5-1 and TRBJ2-7; 9 positions match TRBD1. The CDR3 runs to 13 residues. Trimming took 5 bases from V and 4 from J; bases not matched to a gene: 4. Germline-derived CDR1 and CDR2 are SGHRS and YFSETQ. CDR3 nucleotides: TGCGCCAGCAGGAGACAGGGGGTTTACGAGCAGTACTTC. This encodes CASRRQGVYEQYF.